This T cell receptor beta chain comes out of a study of T-cell reconstitution after alpha-beta-depleted transplantation in children. Study results and caveats: Approximately two months post-transplant, alpha-beta T cells reportedly originated from several hundred expanded graft clones. Certain patients had high TCRbeta diversity at day 60, and it came from recipient T cells and thymic progenitors that survived.

Using unique molecular identifiers, the investigators prepared the TCRbeta library. TCRdb re-derived calls from the PCR reads in MiXCR, one entry per CDR3 protein. The sample yields a few hundred thousand distinct CDR3 sequences, roughly 13% seen once. As concerns this clonotype: The antigen is unknown.

The CDR3 loop spans 14 amino acids. The V end lost 8 bases, the J end lost 0 bases, and 13 bases lay between the germline ends. V usage is TRBV23-1 and J usage is TRBJ2-5, with D possibly matching TRBD1 (5 bases). TRBV23-1 is placed among ORFs of uncertain function. The TCR originated in a male patient younger than 18 who had a stem cell transplant for acute myeloid leukemia, so the T cells may come from the graft donor. The sequencing here drew on PBMCs, mostly from graft donor cells, taken 360 days after TCRalphabeta/CD19-depleted stem cell transplant. The CDR3 region has the DNA TGCGCCAGCCCCCCGACAGTGTACCAAGAGACCCAGTACTTC. Amino acids: CASPPTVYQETQYF.